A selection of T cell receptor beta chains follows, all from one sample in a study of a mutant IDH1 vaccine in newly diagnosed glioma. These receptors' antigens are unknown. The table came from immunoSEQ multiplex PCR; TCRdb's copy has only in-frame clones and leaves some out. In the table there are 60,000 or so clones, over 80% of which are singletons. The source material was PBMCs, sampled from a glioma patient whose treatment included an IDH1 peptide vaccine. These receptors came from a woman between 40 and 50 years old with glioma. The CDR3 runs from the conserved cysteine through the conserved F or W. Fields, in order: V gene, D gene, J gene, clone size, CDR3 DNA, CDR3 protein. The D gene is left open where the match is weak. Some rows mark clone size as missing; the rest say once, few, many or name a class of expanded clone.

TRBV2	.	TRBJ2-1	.	TGTGCCAGCAGTTACAGGTGGAGCTCCTACAATGAGCAGTTCTTC	CASSYRWSSYNEQFF
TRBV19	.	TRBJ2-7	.	TGTGCCAGTAGTACGTTACCCTCTGGAGGGGGCGAGCAGTACTTC	CASSTLPSGGGEQYF
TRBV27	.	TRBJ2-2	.	TGTGCCAGCAGAAGGGAAGGGACAACTAACACCGGGGAGCTGTTTTTT	CASRREGTTNTGELFF
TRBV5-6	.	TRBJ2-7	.	TGTGCCAGCAGCTTGAAAGGGACGGGGGCCTACGAGCAGTACTTC	CASSLKGTGAYEQYF
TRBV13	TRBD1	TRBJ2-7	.	TGTGCCAGCAGCAACAGGGGAAACTCCTACGAGCAGTACTTC	CASSNRGNSYEQYF
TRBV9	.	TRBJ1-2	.	TGTGCCAGCAGCGAGGCCCCAGGGTTCGCTAACTATGGCTACACCTTC	CASSEAPGFANYGYTF
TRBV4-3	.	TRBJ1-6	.	TGCGCCAGCAGCCAAGATCTAGGCTCACCCCTCCACTTT	CASSQDLGSPLHF
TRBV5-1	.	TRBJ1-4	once	TGCGCCAGCAGCCCCGGGGGGGCAACTAATGAAAAACTGTTTTTT	CASSPGGATNEKLFF
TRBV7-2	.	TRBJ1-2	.	TGTGCCAGCAGCTTAGGAAAGGGTATTGGGCAGGGTGGCTACACCTTC	CASSLGKGIGQGGYTF
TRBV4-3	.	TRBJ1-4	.	TGCGCCAGCAGCCAAGATCCCCAGGGGAGGTACGAAAAACTGTTTTTT	CASSQDPQGRYEKLFF
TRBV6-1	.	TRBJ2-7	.	TGTGCCAGCAGTGAGGGAGAGCAGTACTTC	CASSEGEQYF
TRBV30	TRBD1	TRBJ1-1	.	TGTGCCTGGAGTGCAGGGGGAGGTAGAGGGCTTGTTGGAGCTTTCTTT	CAWSAGGGRGLVGAFF
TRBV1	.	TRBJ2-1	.	TGCACCAGCAGCCCCCCCCTAGCGGGGGGGGGCAATGAGCAGTTCTTC	CTSSPPLAGGGNEQFF
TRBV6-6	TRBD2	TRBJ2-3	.	TGTGCCAGCATTTCTAGCGGGGGGGGAGATACGCAGTATTTT	CASISSGGGDTQYF
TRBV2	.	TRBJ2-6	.	TGTGCCAGCAGTGTGGGCAGCTTCTCTGGGGCCAACGTCCTGACTTTC	CASSVGSFSGANVLTF
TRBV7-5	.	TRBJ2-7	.	TGTGCCAGAAGCTTAGCAGCCAGGGCAAGTTCCTACGAGCAGTACTTC	CARSLAARASSYEQYF
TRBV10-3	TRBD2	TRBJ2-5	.	TGTGCCATCAGTGAGGAGGAACTAGCGGGGTTCGCTCAAGAGACCCAGTACTTC	CAISEEELAGFAQETQYF
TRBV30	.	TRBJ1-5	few	TGTGCCTGGAGTGTCAAGGGGTGGGGGAACAATCAGCCCCAGCATTTT	CAWSVKGWGNNQPQHF
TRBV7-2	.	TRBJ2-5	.	TGTGCCAGCAGCGAGGGACTGGCTGTTGGGACCCAGTACTTC	CASSEGLAVGTQYF
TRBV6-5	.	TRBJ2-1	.	TGTGCCAGCAGTTCCCTAGCCTCTGGGATTTACAATGAGCAGTTCTTC	CASSSLASGIYNEQFF
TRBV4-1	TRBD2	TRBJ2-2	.	TGCGCCAGCAGGATTACATTAGCGGGAGTGTACACCGGGGAGCTGTTTTTT	CASRITLAGVYTGELFF
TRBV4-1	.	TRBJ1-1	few	TGCGCCAGCAGTGAAAGGAACACTGAAGCTTTCTTT	CASSERNTEAFF
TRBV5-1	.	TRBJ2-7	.	TGCGCCAGCAGCGCCGGACAGAGGGTCTCCTACGAGCAGTACTTC	CASSAGQRVSYEQYF
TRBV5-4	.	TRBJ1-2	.	TGTGCCAGCAGCTTGGAACTCTCTCAAGGACCTCACACCTTC	CASSLELSQGPHTF